These 3 T cell receptor beta chains were sequenced from one sample in a study of CD8 T cells in ankylosing spondylitis. In TCRdb, the 5' RACE reads were re-called with MiXCR into one record per CDR3 protein. The sample lists 300,000 to 350,000 distinct CDR3 sequences, approximately 14% occurring once. The sequenced material came from blood, either unsorted or a sorted T cell fraction (not recorded which). These TCRs come from a male donor with ankylosing spondylitis or in good health (not recorded which).

This clonotype has more than one count but fewer than ten. This chain uses TRBV5-1 with TRBJ2-5; 7 nucleotides align to TRBD1. Germline V gene sequence: CDR1 SGHRS, CDR2 YFSETQ. The V gene end was trimmed by 4 bases and the J gene end by 4 bases; junction bases not matched to a gene: 10. The CDR3 length is 15 residues. CDR3 coding DNA: TGCGCCAGCAGCGGAACCGGGACAGACATAGAGACCCAGTACTTC. Translation gives CASSGTGTDIETQYF.

This clonotype was found a few times. This chain connects TRBV20-1 to TRBJ2-2; D perhaps matches TRBD1 (5 bases). The V and J ends lost 2 bases and 2 bases respectively, with 6 bases between them. CDR3 length: 13 amino acids. Germline V gene lookup returns CDR1 DFQATT and CDR2 SNEGSKA (reference sequence). The CDR3 loop reads CSARTGNTGELFF. The CDR3 DNA sequence: TGCAGTGCTAGAACAGGCAACACCGGGGAGCTGTTTTTT.

The chain employs TRBV5-1 and TRBJ1-6; 8 nucleotides agree with TRBD1. Germline CDR1 and CDR2: SGHRS and YFSETQ. Unmatched junction bases numbered 4, after V lost 3 bases and J lost 8 bases. CDR3 length: 14 amino acids. Written as DNA, the CDR3 is TGCGCCAGCAGCTCGGGACAGGAGCATTCACCCCTCCACTTT. Protein: CASSSGQEHSPLHF.